This record concerns one T cell receptor (beta chain) sequence. Antigen: not known. The sample is drawn from a study of cytomegalovirus exposure and HLA in healthy donors. PCR used 60 Vbeta primers and 13 Jbeta primers. Using immunoSEQ multiplex PCR, the repertoire was profiled, and TCRdb retains in-frame clones only, with some absent. Altogether 100,000 to 150,000 clones are present, about four fifths being singletons, with the ten largest covering about 1.7%. Broader study findings: A later analysis associated under 20,000 TCR beta sequences with HLA alleles at a 0.05 false discovery rate. Later analysis found that TCR beta chains associated with HLA were more clonally expanded than other, equally common chains. Later on, an analysis found that several of the most significant clusters appeared to be linked to common viral pathogens, which included parvovirus B19.

Germline V CDR1 and CDR2: SGHDT, YYEEEE. V lost 2 bases to trimming and J lost 2 bases; unmatched junction nucleotides: 4. The CDR3 is 15 residues long. This receptor was obtained from a man between 18 and 29 years old in good health and CMV-seronegative. V and J are TRBV5-6 and TRBJ2-7; 10 bases fit TRBD1. Sequenced material: PBMCs. The CDR3 spells CASSFTGTGAYEQYF. CDR3 nucleotides: TGTGCCAGCAGCTTTACCGGGACAGGGGCCTACGAGCAGTACTTC.